The 29 T cell receptor beta chains below all came from one sample that was sequenced in a study of CD8 T cells in ankylosing spondylitis. Overall study results and limits: It appeared that ankylosing spondylitis blood was characterized by a TCR beta motif of several highly homologous variants.

One entry per CDR3 protein, called by TCRdb with MiXCR from the 5' RACE reads. The sample has hundreds of thousands of distinct CDR3 sequences, roughly 27% seen once. For these TCRs, the target antigens are not known. Input material: blood, either unsorted or a sorted T cell fraction (not recorded which). The receptors here all came from a male donor with ankylosing spondylitis.

This clonotype occurred a few times. The rearrangement joins TRBV5-1 to TRBJ1-5; D unclear. The V end lost 2 bases, the J end lost 1 base, and 10 bases lay between the germline ends. Germline V CDR1 and CDR2: SGHRS, YFSETQ. The CDR3 covers 15 residues. This CDR3 is CASSFGDLSNQPQHF. Here the CDR3 DNA reads TGCGCCAGCAGCTTTGGAGACCTGAGCAATCAGCCCCAGCATTTT.

The V and J genes are TRBV9 and TRBJ2-2, with 9 nucleotides matching TRBD2. CDR1 is SGDLS and CDR2 is YYNGEE in the germline V gene. The CDR3 is 17 amino acids. V was pared by 0 bases and J by 5 bases, with 8 bases of the junction left unmatched. The DNA of the CDR3 is TGTGCCAGCAGCGTAGACGTAGGGCTAGCGGGGACCGGGGAGCTGTTTTTT. Translation: CASSVDVGLAGTGELFF.

This clonotype was counted a few times. The gene calls are TRBV11-2 and TRBJ1-2, with D perhaps matching TRBD1 (6 bases). The germline V gene has CDR1 SGHAT and CDR2 FQNNGV. Trimming stripped 5 bases from V and 3 bases from J, with 10 bases between. The CDR3 has 13 amino acids. CDR3 in DNA: TGTGCCAGCAGCGCCGGACAGCACTATGGCTACACCTTC. The encoded protein is CASSAGQHYGYTF.

The J gene is TRBJ1-5, the V gene TRBV7-9; D is possibly TRBD1 (5 bases). Germline assignment: CDR1 SEHNR and CDR2 FQNEAQ (reference sequence). The V end lost 3 bases, the J end lost 4 bases, and 19 bases lay between the germline ends. This CDR3 is 17 amino acids long. CDR3 nucleotides: TGTGCCAGCAGCTTCTCCCCGGGCAGGGCGCTAAATCAGCCCCAGCATTTT. It yields the protein CASSFSPGRALNQPQHF. Full variable domain (outside the CDR3, taken from reference TRBV7-9 and TRBJ1-5): DTGVSQNPRHKITKRGQNVTFRCDPISEHNRLYWYRQTLGQGPEFLTYFQNEAQLEKSRLLSDRFSAERPKGSFSTLEIQRTEQGDSAMYLCASSFSPGRALNQPQHFGDGTRLSIL.

This clonotype came up many times. The CDR3 coding sequence is TGCGCCAGCAGCTCGGATACCGGGGAAACCTACGAGCAGTACTTC. Translation: CASSSDTGETYEQYF. The chain links TRBV5-1 to TRBJ2-7, with D possibly being TRBD2 (5 bases). The CDR3 contains 15 residues. V was shortened by 3 bases and J by 2 bases, with 15 bases between the two germline ends. Germline V lookup: CDR1 SGHRS, CDR2 YFSETQ.

Here the CDR3 reads CSASTGLDTQYF. CDR3 DNA: TGCAGTGCTAGTACAGGGTTGGATACGCAGTATTTT. J is TRBJ2-3 and V is TRBV20-1; tentative D call: TRBD1 (6 bases). V was cut by 3 bases and J by 6 bases, with 10 bases left in between. CDR3 length equals 12 residues. Germline V gives CDR1 DFQATT, CDR2 SNEGSKA (reference sequence).

A few counts support this clonotype. The V gene is TRBV12-3 or TRBV12-4, the J gene TRBJ2-5; possibly TRBD1 for D (5 bases). With 4 bases removed from V and 2 bases from J, the gap between germline ends came to 11 bases. This CDR3 is built from 14 residues. In DNA form, the CDR3 reads TGTGCCAGCAGTTCGCTACAGGTACAAGAGACCCAGTACTTC. Its protein is CASSSLQVQETQYF.

This clonotype was counted between two and nine times. The chain is built from TRBV15 and TRBJ2-5; tentatively, D is TRBD1 (5 bases). Trimming shortened V by 1 base and J by 7 bases, and 7 bases separated the two germline ends. Germline assignment: CDR1 LNHNV and CDR2 YYDKDF (reference sequence). The CDR3 sequence is 12 residues long. In DNA form, the CDR3 reads TGTGCCACCAGCAGAGCCCAGGGGACCCAGTACTTC. Protein product: CATSRAQGTQYF.

This clonotype has just a few counts. The chain has TRBV12-3 or TRBV12-4 and TRBJ2-2; D uncertain. CDR3 length equals 13 residues. The V gene lost 8 bases and the J gene lost 4 bases, with 11 bases spanning the gap. DNA of the CDR3: TGTGCCAGCGGAAGGTCGGGCACCGGGGAGCTGTTTTTT. Translated, it gives CASGRSGTGELFF.

The V and J genes are TRBV19 and TRBJ2-1; 10 positions agree with TRBD2. This CDR3 spans 14 amino acids. Per germline, CDR1 LNHDA and CDR2 SQIVND (reference sequence). Trimming cost V 4 bases and J 7 bases; bases outside gene matches: 4. CDR3: CASSRSGRDNEQFF. The CDR3 DNA follows: TGTGCCAGTAGTAGGAGCGGGAGGGATAATGAGCAGTTCTTC.

This sequence joins TRBV7-2 and TRBJ2-7, with D uncertain. There are 14 residues in the CDR3. Trimming left V 5 bases short and J 3 bases short, with 14 bases between. Germline V gene data show CDR1 as SGHTA and CDR2 as FQGNSA. CDR3 loop: CASSKRTVSYEQYF. The CDR3 DNA follows: TGTGCCAGCAGCAAACGGACCGTTAGCTACGAGCAGTACTTC.

The genes are TRBV11-2 and TRBJ2-7; no firm D call. V was shortened by 4 bases and J by 6 bases, with 16 bases between the two germline ends. Looked up from germline, CDR1 is SGHAT and CDR2 is FQNNGV. The CDR3 totals 14 residues. The CDR3 loop is CASSSQLGAGEQYV. CDR3 in DNA: TGTGCCAGCAGCTCCCAGCTAGGAGCTGGCGAGCAGTACGTC.

In this sample, this clonotype turned up many times. V gene TRBV20-1 combines with J gene TRBJ1-1, with D possibly TRBD1 on 5 matching bases. The CDR3 has 15 amino acids. Germline V gene lookup returns CDR1 DFQATT and CDR2 SNEGSKA (reference sequence). V lost 6 bases and J lost 0, with 17 bases in between. CDR3 region: CSARGGVRMNTEAFF. DNA for the CDR3: TGCAGTGCCCGTGGGGGGGTCCGTATGAACACTGAAGCTTTCTTT.

This chain connects TRBV6-1 to TRBJ2-7; 9 nucleotides align to TRBD2. The CDR3 has 13 residues. CDR1 is MNHNS and CDR2 is SASEGT in the germline V gene. The V and J ends lost 7 bases and 2 bases, in that order; junction bases with no gene match: 3. Here the CDR3 reads CASTLAGTYEQYV. The CDR3 nucleotides are TGTGCCAGCACGCTAGCGGGAACCTACGAGCAGTACGTC.

J is TRBJ2-2 and V is TRBV5-1, with a possible D match to TRBD2 (6 bases). The germline V gene encodes CDR1 SGHRS and CDR2 YFSETQ. Trimming removed 7 bases at V and 6 bases at J, with 19 bases between. The CDR3 length is 15 residues. The CDR3 reads CASLEGIGGSGELFF. The CDR3 DNA follows: TGCGCCAGCTTGGAGGGTATCGGCGGATCCGGGGAGCTGTTTTTT.

This clonotype was detected a few times. The V call is TRBV3-1, the J call TRBJ2-1, with 12 bases identical to TRBD2. The CDR3 contains 16 residues. Germline V gives CDR1 LGHDT, CDR2 YNNKEL (reference sequence). J was trimmed by 4 bases and V by 2 bases; bases with no gene match: 3. The CDR3 sequence: CASSQLGLAGYNEQFF. Written as DNA, the CDR3 is TGTGCCAGCAGCCAATTGGGACTAGCGGGTTACAATGAGCAGTTCTTC.

The chain couples TRBV7-2 to TRBJ2-2; D unclear. The germline V gene has CDR1 SGHTA and CDR2 FQGNSA. The CDR3 length is 14 residues. V was cut by 1 base and J by 6 bases, with 9 bases left in between. The CDR3 spells CASSLVAWAGELFF. For the CDR3, the DNA is TGTGCCAGCAGCTTAGTGGCCTGGGCCGGGGAGCTGTTTTTT.

This clonotype came up a few times. The chain combines TRBV5-6 with TRBJ2-1; the D gene is possibly TRBD2 (7 bases). Germline V CDR1 and CDR2: SGHDT, YYEEEE. V lost 4 bases to trimming and J lost 3 bases, with 17 bases between them. The CDR3 length is 16 residues. Written as DNA, the CDR3 is TGTGCCAGCAGCACGGTCGAGGGGGGGCTCTACAATGAGCAGTTCTTC. It translates to CASSTVEGGLYNEQFF. Drawing the rest from reference TRBV5-6 and TRBJ2-1, the complete variable domain is DAGVTQSPTHLIKTRGQQVTLRCSPKSGHDTVSWYQQALGQGPQFIFQYYEEEERQRGNFPDRFSGHQFPNYSSELNVNALLLGDSALYLCASSTVEGGLYNEQFFGPGTRLTVL.

This clonotype was seen a handful of times. The genes are TRBV10-3 and TRBJ1-1; no clear D gene. Germline CDR1 reads ENHRY; CDR2 reads SYGVKD. CDR3 length: 13 amino acids. Trimming pared 2 bases from V and 0 bases from J, leaving 4 bases between. The CDR3 DNA reads TGTGCCATCAGTGAGACAGTGAACACTGAAGCTTTCTTT. Its translation: CAISETVNTEAFF.

V is TRBV20-1 and J is TRBJ2-3; the D gene is possibly TRBD2 (6 bases). CDR3 length equals 15 residues. Trimming left V 0 bases short and J 2 bases short, with 12 bases between. The germline V gene encodes CDR1 DFQATT and CDR2 SNEGSKA (reference sequence). This CDR3 is CSAREPSAHTDTQYF. The CDR3 coding sequence is TGCAGTGCTAGAGAACCTAGCGCCCACACAGATACGCAGTATTTT.

This clonotype turned up a few times. CDR3 in DNA: TGTGCCAGCAGCCCCCCGGGGTATAGCACAGATACGCAGTATTTT. Amino acids: CASSPPGYSTDTQYF. The chain links TRBV7-2 to TRBJ2-3; weak D call: TRBD2 (5 bases). Per germline, CDR1 SGHTA and CDR2 FQGNSA. The CDR3 totals 15 residues. Trimming shortened V by 5 bases and J by 0 bases, and 12 bases separated the two germline ends.

This chain uses TRBV30 with TRBJ2-7; the D gene is possibly TRBD1 (5 bases). The CDR3 contains 11 residues. Between the trimmed V and J ends, which lost 2 bases and 5 bases, there was a span of 7 bases. CDR1 and CDR2 from the germline V gene are GTSNPN and SVGIG (reference sequence). The CDR3 region is CAWSWGNEQYF. CDR3 nucleotide sequence: TGTGCCTGGAGTTGGGGCAACGAGCAGTACTTC.

This clonotype was counted a few times. J is TRBJ1-6 and V is TRBV3-1; perhaps TRBD1 as D (5 bases). CDR1 is LGHDT and CDR2 is YNNKEL in the germline V gene (reference sequence). The CDR3 length is 15 residues. V dropped 4 bases and J dropped 5 bases, with 12 bases sitting between them. Here the CDR3 DNA reads TGTGCCAGCAGCCCCCGCGGGGCAGATAATTCACCCCTCCACTTT. It codes for CASSPRGADNSPLHF.

This sequence joins TRBV10-1 and TRBJ1-3; maybe TRBD1 (6 bases). Germline values: CDR1 WNHNN, CDR2 SYGVQD (reference sequence). The CDR3 is 17 residues long. V was shortened by 4 bases and J by 0 bases, with 16 bases between the two germline ends. The CDR3 loop reads CASSGSGTRRSGNTIYF. The CDR3 coding sequence is TGCGCCAGCAGTGGCTCCGGGACACGGCGCTCTGGAAACACCATATATTTT.

The chain recombines TRBV7-9 with TRBJ1-2; D is unresolved. Looked up from germline, CDR1 is SEHNR and CDR2 is FQNEAQ (reference sequence). V was trimmed by 1 base and J by 1 base, leaving 13 bases between them. This CDR3 comprises 16 residues. This CDR3 reads CASSLEGKRNNYGYTF. The CDR3 coding sequence is TGTGCCAGCAGCTTAGAGGGCAAAAGGAATAACTATGGCTACACCTTC.

This clonotype has only a few counts. This chain connects TRBV15 to TRBJ2-5; D ambiguous. Trimming stripped 0 bases from V and 2 bases from J, with 7 bases between. The germline V gene encodes CDR1 LNHNV and CDR2 YYDKDF (reference sequence). The CDR3 has 14 residues. CDR3 coding DNA: TGTGCCACCAGCAGAGATCACAGTCAAGAGACCCAGTACTTC. It encodes CATSRDHSQETQYF.

This sequence joins TRBV3-1 and TRBJ1-6; no reliable D call. V was shortened by 4 bases and J by 7 bases, with 11 bases between the two germline ends. This CDR3 has 14 amino acids. Germline V lookup: CDR1 LGHDT, CDR2 YNNKEL (reference sequence). CDR3 coding DNA: TGTGCCAGCAGCCCAAGTCGATGGAATTCACCCCTCCACTTT. This gives the protein CASSPSRWNSPLHF.

This clonotype appeared many times. The rearrangement joins TRBV12-3 or TRBV12-4 to TRBJ2-7, with TRBD1 identical over 7 bases. This CDR3 region has 13 residues. With 7 bases clipped from V and 2 bases from J, the junction kept 5 bases outside the gene matches. The CDR3 sequence: CASIMQGAYEQYV. CDR3 bases: TGTGCCAGCATCATGCAGGGGGCCTACGAGCAGTACGTC.

The V call is TRBV12-3 or TRBV12-4, the J call TRBJ2-3, with 11 positions matching TRBD2. The CDR3 loop spans 14 amino acids. Losses at the gene ends were 7 bases for V and 6 bases for J; bases not matched to a gene: 6. The CDR3 nucleotides read TGTGCCAGCAAGGATAGCGGGAGGGTGGATACGCAGTATTTT. This encodes CASKDSGRVDTQYF.